Listed below are T cell receptor beta chains from one sample, sequenced in a study of blood T cell repertoires in COVID-19. Only in-frame clones appear in the TCRdb table, and some are missing; sequencing was by immunoSEQ multiplex PCR. The sample gives some 50,000 clones, around 86% of which show up once; less than 3.5% is in the top ten. Sequenced sample: peripheral blood. All receptors come from a man older than 75 with acute or convalescent COVID-19. Each CDR3 is given with its conserved first and last residue. The D gene is left open where the match is weak. Expanded clones are given a class, and other clones once, few, many or no size at all.

v_gene	j_gene	abundance	d_gene	CDR3nt	CDR3aa
TRBV6-5	TRBJ2-5	NA	NA	TGTGCCAGCAGTTACCGGGACTTTCAAGAGACCCAGTACTTC	CASSYRDFQETQYF
TRBV7-8	TRBJ1-2	NA	TRBD1	TGTGCCAGCAGCTTAGGACAGGGACTTAACTATGGCTACACCTTC	CASSLGQGLNYGYTF
TRBV28	TRBJ2-5	NA	TRBD2	TGTGCCAGCATGGTGGGCGGGGGGGAGACCCAGTACTTC	CASMVGGGETQYF
TRBV10-3	TRBJ2-1	NA	TRBD2	TGTGCCATCAGTGCGGGCGGGGGGGCGTCCTACAATGAGCAGTTCTTC	CAISAGGGASYNEQFF
TRBV7-8	TRBJ2-3	NA	TRBD1	TGTGCCAGCAGCCTGTTCCGGGACAGGGCCCCAGATACGCAGTATTTT	CASSLFRDRAPDTQYF
TRBV21-1	TRBJ2-5	NA	NA	TGTGCCAGCAGCAAAGGAGAGGCACAAGAGACCCAGTACTTC	CASSKGEAQETQYF
TRBV24-1	TRBJ2-3	NA	NA	TGTGCCACCAGTGATTCGGGAGCCGGGGTCACAGATACGCAGTATTTT	CATSDSGAGVTDTQYF
TRBV19	TRBJ2-3	once	TRBD2	TGTGCCAGTAGTATAGGGGCTAGCGGGGGGGCCCCAGATACGCAGTATTTT	CASSIGASGGAPDTQYF
TRBV19	TRBJ1-5	once	TRBD1	TGTGCCAGTATGCCCGACAGGGTTCGTTACAATCAGCCCCAGCATTTT	CASMPDRVRYNQPQHF
TRBV21-1	TRBJ2-1	NA	NA	TGTGCCAGCACTATACCTGGACTCGGCCCAAATGAGCAGTTCTTC	CASTIPGLGPNEQFF
TRBV5-6	TRBJ2-1	NA	TRBD2	TGTGCCAGCAACAAACTTAGCGGGGTCGTCTACAATGAGCAGTTCTTC	CASNKLSGVVYNEQFF
TRBV29-1	TRBJ2-1	once	TRBD2	TGCAGCGCCACCTTAGCGGGGATAGGGCAGTTCTTC	CSATLAGIGQFF
TRBV11-2	TRBJ1-6	NA	NA	TGTGCCAGCAGCTCACCGTTCGGAACAGGGCGGGTTTCACCCCTCCACTTT	CASSSPFGTGRVSPLHF
TRBV13	TRBJ2-1	few	TRBD2	TGTGCCAGCAGCCCTTGGCCAGCGGGGGACAATGAGCAGTTCTTC	CASSPWPAGDNEQFF
TRBV4-1	TRBJ2-1	NA	TRBD1	TGCGCCAGCAGCTCTGATGGACAGGGGTATTACAATGAGCAGTTCTTC	CASSSDGQGYYNEQFF
TRBV9	TRBJ2-2	NA	NA	TGTGCCAGCAGCGCCCAGGCCGCGAACACCGGGGAGCTGTTTTTT	CASSAQAANTGELFF
TRBV3-1/TRBV3-2	TRBJ1-1	NA	NA	TGTGCCAGCAGCCCCCGGGGGGGAAACACTGAAGCTTTCTTT	CASSPRGGNTEAFF
TRBV3-1/TRBV3-2	TRBJ2-1	once	TRBD2	TGTGCCAGCAGCCAGTCGGGACTAGCGACTGCGGAGCAGTTCTTC	CASSQSGLATAEQFF
TRBV9	TRBJ2-2	once	TRBD2	TGTGCCAGCAGCACGGGACTAGCGGGTGGGGAGCTGTTTTTT	CASSTGLAGGELFF
TRBV11-2	TRBJ1-3	NA	NA	TGTGCCAGCAGCTTTACTCCCCCCCGGGAAATCCTCTCTGGAAACACCATATATTTT	CASSFTPPREILSGNTIYF
TRBV5-6	TRBJ2-7	NA	TRBD1	TGTGCCAGCAGCACCGGACAGGGGAGTTTTTACGAGCAGTACTTC	CASSTGQGSFYEQYF
TRBV11-2	TRBJ2-7	NA	NA	TGTGCCAGCAGCTTCTGGACGGGAGAGCAGTACTTC	CASSFWTGEQYF
TRBV7-2	TRBJ1-1	NA	NA	TGTGCCAGCAGCTTACAGGGGAACACTGAAGCTTTCTTT	CASSLQGNTEAFF
TRBV5-1	TRBJ2-1	NA	TRBD1	TGCGCCAGCAGCCAGGACAGGGTCGACAATGAGCAGTTCTTC	CASSQDRVDNEQFF
TRBV6-1	TRBJ1-2	NA	NA	TGTGCCAGCAGTGAAGCATCCAGGTCGTATGGCTACACCTTC	CASSEASRSYGYTF
TRBV5-1	TRBJ2-4	NA	NA	TGCGCCAGCAGCTTGATTTTGGGGGCCCCTAACAAAAACATTCAGTACTTC	CASSLILGAPNKNIQYF
TRBV7-8	TRBJ1-6	once	TRBD1	TGTGCCAGCAGCTCCGGGGGACAGGGTGGTAATTCACCCCTCCACTTT	CASSSGGQGGNSPLHF
TRBV3-1/TRBV3-2	TRBJ1-5	NA	NA	TGTGCCAGCAGCCAACTTAGTAATCAGCCCCAGCATTTT	CASSQLSNQPQHF
TRBV9	TRBJ1-2	few	TRBD1	TGTGCCAGCAGCGTAGGTACAGGGGCAAACTATGGCTACACCTTC	CASSVGTGANYGYTF
TRBV5-1	TRBJ1-1	NA	TRBD1	TGCGCCAGCAGCTTGGGGACAGGGTCGTACACTGAAGCTTTCTTT	CASSLGTGSYTEAFF
TRBV5-4	TRBJ2-3	NA	TRBD1	TGTGCCAGCAGCTTGAAGGCTGGGACAGGCACAGATACGCAGTATTTT	CASSLKAGTGTDTQYF
TRBV14	TRBJ1-1	NA	TRBD1	TGTGCCAGCAGCCAAGGGACAGGGACCGAAGCTTTCTTT	CASSQGTGTEAFF
TRBV25-1	TRBJ1-1	NA	TRBD1	TGTGCCAGCAGCCCGGACAGGGGTCTGAACACTGAAGCTTTCTTT	CASSPDRGLNTEAFF
TRBV6-5	TRBJ1-1	once	NA	TGTGCCAGCACTCCCCCGGTGGGGCAGGGAGAAGCTTTCTTT	CASTPPVGQGEAFF
TRBV7-9	TRBJ2-2	NA	TRBD1	TGTGCCAGCAGGGGGGGACAGGGAATCGGCGGGGAGCTGTTTTTT	CASRGGQGIGGELFF
TRBV19	TRBJ1-1	NA	TRBD1	TGTGCCAGTAGTTCACGTCCGGGACAGGGTGGACACACTGAAGCTTTCTTT	CASSSRPGQGGHTEAFF
TRBV7-9	TRBJ1-1	NA	NA	TGTGCCAGCAGCTTGGACTCACTATCTGAAGCTTTCTTT	CASSLDSLSEAFF
TRBV5-1	TRBJ1-1	NA	TRBD1	TGCGCCAGCAGCTTGGGGACAGGGGTAATGAACACTGAAGCTTTCTTT	CASSLGTGVMNTEAFF
TRBV30	TRBJ1-2	NA	TRBD1	TGTGCCTGGAGGGACAGGGGGCGTGGGTATGGCTACACCTTC	CAWRDRGRGYGYTF
TRBV18	TRBJ1-5	NA	TRBD1	TGTGCCAGCTCACCAACTTTGGGACAGGGTAATCAGCCCCAGCATTTT	CASSPTLGQGNQPQHF
TRBV6-5	TRBJ1-1	NA	NA	TGTGCCAGCAGGCCCCTCCCCGGGGGGAACACTGAAGCTTTCTTT	CASRPLPGGNTEAFF
TRBV5-1	TRBJ1-6	NA	NA	TGCGCCAGCAGCTTGGCCGGGGGGGCCTCCTATAATTCACCCCTCCACTTT	CASSLAGGASYNSPLHF
TRBV6-5	TRBJ1-5	NA	TRBD1	TGTGCCAGCAGCAAAGACAGGGCCAGCAATCAGCCCCAGCATTTT	CASSKDRASNQPQHF
TRBV19	TRBJ1-4	NA	NA	TGTGCCAGTAGTACCACAGGAGCCTCTAATGAAAAACTGTTTTTT	CASSTTGASNEKLFF
TRBV10-3	TRBJ1-2	NA	NA	TGTGCCATCAGTGATTCGGGATATGGCTACACCTTC	CAISDSGYGYTF
TRBV2	TRBJ2-3	NA	NA	TGTGCCAGCCGGAGCAGTCACAGCACAGATACGCAGTATTTT	CASRSSHSTDTQYF
TRBV24-1	TRBJ2-7	NA	NA	TGTGCCACCAGTGATGTTTATCCCTCTGACAGGCTCTCCTACGAGCAGTACTTC	CATSDVYPSDRLSYEQYF
TRBV18	TRBJ2-7	NA	TRBD1	TGTGCCAGCTCACCTCAGGGGGCATACGAGCAGTACTTC	CASSPQGAYEQYF
TRBV29-1	TRBJ2-3	NA	TRBD1	TGCAGCGTTGAGCTAGGGACAGGGGGAGATACGCAGTATTTT	CSVELGTGGDTQYF
TRBV6-5	TRBJ2-5	NA	NA	TGTGCCAGCAGTCGGACAAAGCAGACCCAGTACTTC	CASSRTKQTQYF
TRBV6-2/TRBV6-3	TRBJ2-7	NA	TRBD1	TGTGCCAGCAGTTACCAGGACAGGGGGACAATGAACTTC	CASSYQDRGTMNF
TRBV5-1	TRBJ1-4	NA	NA	TGCGCCAGCAGCGGCGGGCATCCTAGTGAAAAACTGTTTTTT	CASSGGHPSEKLFF
TRBV5-4	TRBJ2-3	NA	NA	TGTGCCAGCAGCCCCACTGACACAGATACGCAGTATTTT	CASSPTDTDTQYF
TRBV29-1	TRBJ2-1	NA	TRBD1	TGCAGCGTTGGGAGGACAGGGTCCTACAATGAGCAGTTCTTC	CSVGRTGSYNEQFF
TRBV7-9	TRBJ2-3	NA	NA	TGTGCCAGCAGCCAGGGACTGGAATCGCAGTATTTT	CASSQGLESQYF
TRBV6-5	TRBJ2-1	few	TRBD2	TGTGCCAGCAGCTCGAGGGGGACTAGTGGGAGTGAGCAGTTCTTC	CASSSRGTSGSEQFF
TRBV11-3	TRBJ2-1	NA	TRBD2	TGTGCCAGCAGCCAAAGGGGGCTAGCGGGGGACGAGCAGTTCTTC	CASSQRGLAGDEQFF